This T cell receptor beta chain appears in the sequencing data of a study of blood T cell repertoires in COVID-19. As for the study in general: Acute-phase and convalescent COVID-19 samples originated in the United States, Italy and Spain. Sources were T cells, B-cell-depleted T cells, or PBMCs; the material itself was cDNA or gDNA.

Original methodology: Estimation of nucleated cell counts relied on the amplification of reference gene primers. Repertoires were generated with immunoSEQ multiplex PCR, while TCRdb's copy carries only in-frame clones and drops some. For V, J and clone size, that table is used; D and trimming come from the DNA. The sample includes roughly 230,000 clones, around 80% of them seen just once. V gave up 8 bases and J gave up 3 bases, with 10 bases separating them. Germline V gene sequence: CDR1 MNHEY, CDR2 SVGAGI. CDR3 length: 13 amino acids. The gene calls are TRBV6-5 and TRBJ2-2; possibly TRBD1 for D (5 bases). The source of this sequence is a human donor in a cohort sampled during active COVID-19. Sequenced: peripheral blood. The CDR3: CASDVQDTGELFF. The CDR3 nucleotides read TGTGCCAGCGATGTACAGGACACCGGGGAGCTGTTTTTT.